One T cell receptor (beta chain) is described in this entry. The antigen is undetermined. This entry comes from a study of T cell repertoires in ileal Crohn's disease. Background on the study: M6 samples are neoterminal ileum biopsies from postoperative colonoscopy.

Documented time point: neoterminal ileum biopsy at postoperative endoscopy, about 6 months after surgery. Deletions cut 2 bases from V and 1 base from J, with 11 bases between. The CDR3 covers 15 residues. The germline CDR1 and CDR2 sequences are MNHNY and SVGAGI (reference sequence). General observations from the study: All patients with clonality above 26.8% had endoscopic recurrence. Within the first postoperative year, endoscopy came at median roughly seven months. Compared with non-smokers, active smokers at surgery showed more clonal expansions.

Data came from immunoSEQ multiplex PCR; TCRdb stores just in-frame clones and leaves some out. The sample yields some 10,000 clones, 78% seen once. The source of this sequence is an adult with Crohn's disease. Sequenced input: ileal tissue. The chain uses TRBV6-6 and TRBJ1-2; D uncertain. In DNA, the CDR3 is TGTGCCAGCAGTTACGGGCCGGATCTTAACTATGGCTACACCTTC. Amino acids: CASSYGPDLNYGYTF.